Sequencing of this TCR beta chain was carried out in a study of blood T cells in healthy people across ages. Comments on this clonotype: Its antigen is unknown.

Notes on the study in general: While age rose, TCR beta diversity per million T cells dropped in a roughly linear way.

Next came a second PCR, run for about 7 to 12 cycles, which used a sample-barcoded 5' primer along with a J-beta primer mix. Using its own MiXCR run on the 5' RACE reads, TCRdb lists one record per CDR3 protein. The profile covers 800,000 or so distinct CDR3 sequences, with about 45% appearing a single time and 15% to 20% taken by the ten largest. Germline V gene sequence: CDR1 KGHSH, CDR2 LQKENI. With 1 base clipped from V and 0 bases from J, the junction kept 7 bases outside the gene matches. The CDR3 loop spans 17 amino acids. Input material: blood. This chain joins TRBV18 and TRBJ2-7, with 9 bases aligning to TRBD2. This TCR was sampled from a man older than 75 in good health. DNA of the CDR3: TGTGCCAGCTCACCACAGGCTAGCGGGGTGAGCTCCTACGAGCAGTACTTC. The encoded protein is CASSPQASGVSSYEQYF.